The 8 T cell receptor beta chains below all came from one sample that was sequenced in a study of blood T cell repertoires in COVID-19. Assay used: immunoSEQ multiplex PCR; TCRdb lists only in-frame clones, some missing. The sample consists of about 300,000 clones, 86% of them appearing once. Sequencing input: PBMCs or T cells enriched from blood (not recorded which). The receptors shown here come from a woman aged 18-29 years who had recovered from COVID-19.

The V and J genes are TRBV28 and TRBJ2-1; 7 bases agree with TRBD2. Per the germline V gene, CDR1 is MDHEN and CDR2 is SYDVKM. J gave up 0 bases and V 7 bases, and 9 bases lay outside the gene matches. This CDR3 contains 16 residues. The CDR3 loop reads CASTHPGGSSYNEQFF. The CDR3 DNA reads TGTGCCAGCACCCATCCAGGCGGGAGCTCCTACAATGAGCAGTTCTTC.

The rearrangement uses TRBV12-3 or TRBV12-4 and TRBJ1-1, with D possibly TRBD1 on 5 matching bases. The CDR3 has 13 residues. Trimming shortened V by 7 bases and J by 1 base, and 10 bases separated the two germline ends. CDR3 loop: CASILTENTEAFF. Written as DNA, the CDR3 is TGTGCCAGCATCTTGACAGAGAACACTGAAGCTTTCTTT.

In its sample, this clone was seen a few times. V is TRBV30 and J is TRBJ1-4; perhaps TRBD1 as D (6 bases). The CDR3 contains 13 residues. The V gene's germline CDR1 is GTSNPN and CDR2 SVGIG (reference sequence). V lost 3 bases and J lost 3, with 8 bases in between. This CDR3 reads CAWRQGPNEKLFF. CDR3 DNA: TGTGCCTGGAGGCAGGGGCCTAATGAAAAACTGTTTTTT.

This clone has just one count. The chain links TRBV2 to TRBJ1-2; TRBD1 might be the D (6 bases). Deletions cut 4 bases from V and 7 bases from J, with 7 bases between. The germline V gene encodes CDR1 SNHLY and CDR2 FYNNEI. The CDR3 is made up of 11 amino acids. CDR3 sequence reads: CASSGGGGYTF. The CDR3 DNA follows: TGTGCCAGCAGTGGAGGGGGTGGCTACACCTTC.

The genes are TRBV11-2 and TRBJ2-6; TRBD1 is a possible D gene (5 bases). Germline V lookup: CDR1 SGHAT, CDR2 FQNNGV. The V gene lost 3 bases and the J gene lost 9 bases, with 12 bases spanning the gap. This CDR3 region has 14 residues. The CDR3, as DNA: TGTGCCAGCAGCTTTACGGACAAGGTCAACGTCCTGACTTTC. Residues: CASSFTDKVNVLTF.

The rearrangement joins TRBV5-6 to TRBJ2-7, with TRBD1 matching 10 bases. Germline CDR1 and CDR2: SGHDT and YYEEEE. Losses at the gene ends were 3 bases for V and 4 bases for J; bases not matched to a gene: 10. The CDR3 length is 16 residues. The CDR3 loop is CASSSGTGVWRYEQYF. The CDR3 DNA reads TGTGCCAGCAGCTCCGGGACAGGGGTTTGGAGATACGAGCAGTACTTC.

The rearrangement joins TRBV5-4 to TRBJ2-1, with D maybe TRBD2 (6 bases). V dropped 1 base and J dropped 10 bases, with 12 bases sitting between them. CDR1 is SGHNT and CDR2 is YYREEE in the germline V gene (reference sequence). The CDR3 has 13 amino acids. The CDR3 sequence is CASSLTTSGEQFF. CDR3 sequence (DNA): TGTGCCAGCAGCTTGACGACGAGCGGGGAGCAGTTCTTC.

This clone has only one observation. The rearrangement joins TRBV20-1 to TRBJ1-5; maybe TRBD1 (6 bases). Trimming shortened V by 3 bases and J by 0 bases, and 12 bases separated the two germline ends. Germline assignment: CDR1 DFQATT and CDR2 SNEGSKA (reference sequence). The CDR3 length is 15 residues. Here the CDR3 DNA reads TGCAGTGCTAGTGGACGGGACAATAGCAATCAGCCCCAGCATTTT. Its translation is CSASGRDNSNQPQHF.